This T cell receptor (beta chain) was recorded in a study of identifying expanded T cells in peripheral blood. Study results and caveats: Variance in clone template counts between roughly 2-week samples significantly increased with total template count across all healthy donors. Technical replicates showed approximately 1.2 changed clones; around 2 weeks 15 to 20; four weeks 19.

No infections or other immune events were documented during collection. This CDR3 spans 14 amino acids. Looked up from germline, CDR1 is SGHVS and CDR2 is FNYEAQ. V dropped 5 bases and J dropped 1 base, with 10 bases sitting between them. The data were produced by immunoSEQ multiplex PCR, yet TCRdb's version contains in-frame clones alone and is incomplete. The sample yields nearly 60,000 clones, approximately 89% seen once. Notes on this clone: The target antigen is unknown.

What was sequenced was blood. The rearrangement links TRBV7-6 to TRBJ2-3; D gene ambiguous. The source of this sequence is a person aged 18 to 75 in good health. CDR3 sequence reads: CASSDKGGTDTQYF. The DNA of the CDR3 is TGTGCCAGCAGCGATAAAGGCGGCACAGATACGCAGTATTTT.